This TCR beta chain was recorded in a study of blood T cell repertoires in COVID-19. Study context: The United States, Italy and Spain were the sources of the acute and convalescent COVID-19 samples. T cells, B-cell-depleted T cells, or PBMCs supplied cDNA or gDNA.

A note on this clone: Other nucleotide sequences from this sample produce the same CDR3.

Methods used by the authors: Reference gene primer amplification yielded estimated nucleated cell counts. Generated by immunoSEQ multiplex PCR, the TCRdb table keeps only in-frame clones and is missing some. V, J and clone size are taken as reported in that table, and D and trimming were inferred from the DNA itself. The top ten clones hold 20% to 30% of a sample with 98,000 or so clones, about 80% of them seen once. Sequenced material: peripheral blood. This receptor was taken from a man aged 60 to 75 with acute or convalescent COVID-19.

CDR3 protein: CASSFGSQETQYF. The CDR3 DNA sequence: TGTGCCAGCAGCTTCGGGAGCCAAGAGACCCAGTACTTC. The V gene is TRBV11-2, the J gene TRBJ2-5; perhaps TRBD2 as D (6 bases). CDR3 size: 13 residues. V lost 3 bases, J lost 1 base, and 6 bases lay in between. Per the germline V gene, CDR1 is SGHAT and CDR2 is FQNNGV.